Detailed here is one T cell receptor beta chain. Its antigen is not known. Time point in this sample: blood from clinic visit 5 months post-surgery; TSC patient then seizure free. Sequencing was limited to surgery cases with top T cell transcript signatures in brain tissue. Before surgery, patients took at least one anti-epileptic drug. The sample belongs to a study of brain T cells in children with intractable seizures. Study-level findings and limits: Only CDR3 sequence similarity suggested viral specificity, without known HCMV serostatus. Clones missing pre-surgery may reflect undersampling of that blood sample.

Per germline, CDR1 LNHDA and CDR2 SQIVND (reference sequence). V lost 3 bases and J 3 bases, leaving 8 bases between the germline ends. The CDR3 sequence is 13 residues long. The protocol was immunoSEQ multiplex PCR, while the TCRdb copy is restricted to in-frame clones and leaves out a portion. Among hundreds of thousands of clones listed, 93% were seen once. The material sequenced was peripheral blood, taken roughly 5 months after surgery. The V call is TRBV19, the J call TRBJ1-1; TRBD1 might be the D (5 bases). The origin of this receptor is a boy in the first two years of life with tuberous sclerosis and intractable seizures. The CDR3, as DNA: TGTGCCAGTAGTATCCAGGGTGACACTGAAGCTTTCTTT. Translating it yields CASSIQGDTEAFF.